The 4 T cell receptor beta chains below all came from one sample that was sequenced in a study of blood T cell repertoires in COVID-19. Sequencing used immunoSEQ multiplex PCR; TCRdb keeps in-frame clones, though not all of them. Of some 360,000 clones in the sample, 80% to 90% were seen once. The sample comprised peripheral blood. The receptor source for this set is a woman aged 60 to 75 with COVID-19, enrolled during active disease.

The J gene is TRBJ1-1, the V gene TRBV18; no definite D call. The CDR3 totals 17 residues. V gave up 0 bases and J gave up 5 bases, with 19 bases separating them. From germline, CDR1 is KGHSH and CDR2 LQKENI. CDR3 sequence (DNA): TGTGCCAGCTCACCACCGGATGGGAGTCGCCGGAGGACTGAAGCTTTCTTT. Protein: CASSPPDGSRRRTEAFF.

This clone was picked up one time. This chain uses TRBV6-5 with TRBJ1-2; D uncertain. The V end lost 5 bases, the J end lost 2 bases, and 6 bases lay between the germline ends. Germline CDR1 MNHEY, CDR2 SVGAGI. The CDR3 totals 12 residues. The CDR3: CASSPENYGYTF. The CDR3 bases are TGTGCCAGCAGTCCGGAGAACTATGGCTACACCTTC.

The V and J genes are TRBV28 and TRBJ1-5, with D possibly being TRBD1 (6 bases). The CDR3 contains 13 residues. CDR1 is MDHEN, CDR2 SYDVKM, per germline. V shed 7 bases and J shed 7 bases, with 14 bases lying between them. The CDR3: CASNVGTRQPQHF. CDR3 bases: TGTGCCAGCAACGTCGGGACACGACAGCCCCAGCATTTT.

The table lists this clone with a few counts. This chain links TRBV7-3 with TRBJ1-1, with 10 bases identical to TRBD1. With 4 bases clipped from V and 0 bases from J, the junction kept 5 bases outside the gene matches. The CDR3 sequence is 16 residues long. Germline V gives CDR1 SGHTA, CDR2 FQGTGA. CDR3 DNA: TGTGCCAGCAGCTCGGGACAGGGGTCGGTGAACACTGAAGCTTTCTTT. Translating it yields CASSSGQGSVNTEAFF.